Here is one T cell receptor beta chain with its context. This clone's antigen is unknown. No base qualities exist here, and no much larger clone lies one base off it. The CDR1 and CDR2 encoded by the germline V gene are SGHTA and FQGNSA. The CDR3, from cysteine to phenylalanine, totals 15 residues. Only CDR3 DNA is held: 45 bases, read in frame from base 1. The junction shows trimming of 3 bases on V and 1 base on J, plus 10 bases between the germline ends. The data are from a study of T cells in Graves' hyperthyroidism and ophthalmopathy (dated by TCRdb to the late 2010s). In terms of the full investigation: Peripheral blood samples were taken at initial diagnosis, before any treatment was given. An independent validation cohort of fewer than 20 hyperthyroidism patients and about 16 patients who later progressed to ophthalmopathy tested prospective prediction of ophthalmopathy. The study also compared thyroid tissue and blood T-cell repertoires from 6 or 7 Graves' hyperthyroidism patients. TCR V-J signatures able to tell the groups apart were searched for in a discovery cohort of about a hundred patients, of whom 43 had Graves' ophthalmopathy and 57 had stable Graves' hyperthyroidism. According to the paper, TCR Vbeta CDR3 sequencing was carried out on some 130 peripheral blood samples, which came from approximately 43 ophthalmopathy, around 74 hyperthyroidism and some 17 progressor patients. The 90 to 100 discovery patients were randomly split 7:3 into training and test sets. After blood sampling, hyperthyroidism patients were treated with methimazole at a starting dose of 30 mg daily, and ophthalmopathy patients were treated with high-dose intravenous methylprednisolone.

Summary of the overall study and its limitations: Ophthalmopathy was separated from stable hyperthyroidism by a 13 V-J signature model, with just over 85% sensitivity and just over 81% specificity obtained in cross-validation and 80%/75% obtained in testing. No statistical method was used to fix the sample size in advance, and group allocation was not hidden from the investigators. Most expanded thyroid clonotypes (frequency above 0.001) were also detected in blood, a finding suggesting that blood repertoires may reflect thyroid immune responses. In validation, the model predicted progression to ophthalmopathy a median of about 6.8 months before onset, with roughly 70% sensitivity and roughly 73% specificity.

TCR beta CDR3 regions were amplified from RNA transcripts. For the first round of RT-PCR on the TCR CDR3, the HTBI primer set was used together with the Qiagen OneStep RT-PCR kit. The libraries were constructed in a second round of multiplex PCR and then size-selected and purified. Sequencing of the libraries was done on an Illumina HiSeq2000 using paired-end 100 bp reads. The authors' pipeline ran thus. SOAPnuke was used to process the raw data, with reads discarded if the reads contained adapters or uncalled bases, had a mean Phred below 15, or lacked an exact constant-primer or identifier match. COPE v1.2.5 was used to merge the high-quality paired reads, and each unique nucleotide sequence was defined as a clonotype. Clonotypes were aligned to IMGT TRBV, TRBD and TRBJ reference segments using MiTCR v1.1. Analysis was restricted to V-J combinations with a frequency above 0.0001, which covered about 99% of repertoires. The TCS score was defined as F50 (clonal expansion) divided by E x V (chaos), with BLOSUM62-based TCRdist calculated between CDR3 peptides within each V-J. Welch's t-statistics and random forest reduced around 520 V-J features to under 15, which were used in a naive Bayes classifier (R e1071). Thyroid-blood repertoire similarity was quantified with the Morisita-Horn index. TCRdb reprocessing: public reads trimmed at Q25 with fastp, clones called with MiXCR, in-frame beta chains kept. Each CDR3 protein gets just one entry, which takes the most common genes and DNA from the rows behind it. TCRdb, not the authors, supplied the V and J calls. Across this sample there are around 760,000 distinct CDR3 sequences, with around 40% seen only once. The ten largest account for approximately 31% of the sample.

Stable Graves' hyperthyroidism was defined as the absence of progression to ophthalmopathy over 18 months of follow-up. The hyperthyroidism patients were between 18 and 65 years old and newly diagnosed, with a disease duration of less than 2 months. Patients with uncontrolled infections, other autoimmune diseases, pregnancy or lactation were excluded. Clinical symptoms, serum thyroxine and TRAb, thyroid ultrasound, and orbital computed tomography formed the basis for the diagnoses. Ficoll-Paque density gradient centrifugation was used to isolate PBMCs from about 10 ml of fresh peripheral blood. Total RNA was extracted using Trizol reagent, and RNA quality was assessed on an Agilent 2100 Bioanalyzer.

This TCR was sampled from a woman between 35 and 50 years old with Graves' hyperthyroidism. The sample consisted of blood. The sequence joins TRBV7-2 to TRBJ1-5; the D gene is perhaps TRBD1, on 6 matching bases. Here is the DNA: TGTGCCAGCAGCTTGTTGACAGGAAGCAATCAGCCCCAGCATTTT. This codes for CASSLLTGSNQPQHF.